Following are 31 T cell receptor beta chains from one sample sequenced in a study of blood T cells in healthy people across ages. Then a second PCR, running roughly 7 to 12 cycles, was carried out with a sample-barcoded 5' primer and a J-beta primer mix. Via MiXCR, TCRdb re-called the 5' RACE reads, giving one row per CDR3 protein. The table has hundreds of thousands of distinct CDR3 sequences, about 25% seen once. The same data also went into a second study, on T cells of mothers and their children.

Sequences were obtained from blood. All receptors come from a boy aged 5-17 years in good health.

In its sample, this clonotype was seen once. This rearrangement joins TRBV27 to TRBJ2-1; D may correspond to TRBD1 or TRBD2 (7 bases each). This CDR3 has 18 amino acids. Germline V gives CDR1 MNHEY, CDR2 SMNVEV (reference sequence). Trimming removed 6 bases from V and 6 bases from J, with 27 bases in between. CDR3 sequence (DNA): TGTGCCAGCAGCTCCAGGGGGGGATCAATCTTTATCCGCAATGAGCAGTTCTTC. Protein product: CASSSRGGSIFIRNEQFF.

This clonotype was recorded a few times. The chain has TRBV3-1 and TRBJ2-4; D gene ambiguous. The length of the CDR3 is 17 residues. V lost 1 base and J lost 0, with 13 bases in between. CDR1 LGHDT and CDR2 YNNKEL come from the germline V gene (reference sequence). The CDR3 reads CASSQARASLAKNIQYF. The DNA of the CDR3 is TGTGCCAGCAGCCAAGCACGGGCTTCTTTAGCCAAAAACATTCAGTACTTC. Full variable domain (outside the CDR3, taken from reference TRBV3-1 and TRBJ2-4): DTAVSQTPKYLVTQMGNDKSIKCEQNLGHDTMYWYKQDSKKFLKIMFSYNNKELIINETVPNRFSPKSPDKAHLNLHINSLELGDSAVYFCASSQARASLAKNIQYFGAGTRLSVL.

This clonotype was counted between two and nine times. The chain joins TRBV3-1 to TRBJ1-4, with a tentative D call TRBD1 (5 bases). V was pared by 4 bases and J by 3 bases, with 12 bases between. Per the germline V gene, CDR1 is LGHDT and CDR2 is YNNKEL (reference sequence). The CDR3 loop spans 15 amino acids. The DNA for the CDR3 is TGTGCCAGCAGCCGCACGGGGGGGTCTAATGAAAAACTGTTTTTT. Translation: CASSRTGGSNEKLFF.

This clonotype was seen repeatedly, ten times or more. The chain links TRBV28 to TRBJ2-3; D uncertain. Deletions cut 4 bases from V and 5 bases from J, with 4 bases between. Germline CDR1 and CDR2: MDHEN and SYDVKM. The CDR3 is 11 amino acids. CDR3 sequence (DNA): TGTGCCAGCAGTTCGAAAGATACGCAGTATTTT. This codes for CASSSKDTQYF.

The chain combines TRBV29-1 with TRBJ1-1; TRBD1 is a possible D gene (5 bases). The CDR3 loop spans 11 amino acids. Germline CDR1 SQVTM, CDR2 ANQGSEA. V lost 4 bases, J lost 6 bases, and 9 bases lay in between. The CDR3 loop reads CSVVGVPEAFF. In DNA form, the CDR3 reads TGCAGCGTTGTGGGGGTCCCTGAAGCTTTCTTT.

The DNA of the CDR3 is TGTGCCAGCAGTTTACTCGGGTACTACGAGCAGTACTTC. Its protein product is CASSLLGYYEQYF. J is TRBJ2-7 and V is TRBV28; D gene unclear. Germline values: CDR1 MDHEN, CDR2 SYDVKM. The V end was cut by 2 bases, the J end by 3 bases, with 8 bases between. The CDR3 sequence is 13 residues long.

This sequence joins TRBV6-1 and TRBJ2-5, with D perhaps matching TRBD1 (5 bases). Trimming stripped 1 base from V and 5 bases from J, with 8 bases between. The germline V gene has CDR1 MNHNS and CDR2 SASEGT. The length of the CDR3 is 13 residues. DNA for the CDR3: TGTGCCAGCAGTGAAGGCAGGGATGAGACCCAGTACTTC. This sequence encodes CASSEGRDETQYF.

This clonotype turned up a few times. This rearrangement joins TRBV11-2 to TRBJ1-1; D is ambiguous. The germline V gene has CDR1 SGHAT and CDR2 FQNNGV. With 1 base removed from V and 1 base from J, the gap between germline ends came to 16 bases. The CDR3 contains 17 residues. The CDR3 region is CASSLGKGNRGNTEAFF. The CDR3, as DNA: TGTGCCAGCAGCTTAGGGAAGGGAAACCGGGGGAACACTGAAGCTTTCTTT.

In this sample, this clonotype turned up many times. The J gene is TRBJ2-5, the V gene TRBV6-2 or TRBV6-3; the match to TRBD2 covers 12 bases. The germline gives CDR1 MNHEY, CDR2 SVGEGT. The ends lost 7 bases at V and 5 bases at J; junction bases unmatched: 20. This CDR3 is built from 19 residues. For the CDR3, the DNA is TGTGCCAGCACCCCGAGGAGACTAGCGGGGGACTTCAAGGCGGAGACCCAGTACTTC. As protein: CASTPRRLAGDFKAETQYF.

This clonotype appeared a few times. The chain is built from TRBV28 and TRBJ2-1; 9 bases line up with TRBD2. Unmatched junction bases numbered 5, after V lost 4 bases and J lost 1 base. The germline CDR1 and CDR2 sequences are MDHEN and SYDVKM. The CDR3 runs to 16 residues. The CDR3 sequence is CASSSTLAGSYNEQFF. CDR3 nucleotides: TGTGCCAGCAGTTCGACCCTAGCGGGATCCTACAATGAGCAGTTCTTC.

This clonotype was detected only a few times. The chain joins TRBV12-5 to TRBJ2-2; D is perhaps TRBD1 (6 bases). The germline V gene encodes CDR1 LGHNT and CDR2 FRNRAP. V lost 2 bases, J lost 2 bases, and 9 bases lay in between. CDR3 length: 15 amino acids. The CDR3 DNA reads TGTGCTAGTGGTTTGATACAGGGTAACACCGGGGAGCTGTTTTTT. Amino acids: CASGLIQGNTGELFF.

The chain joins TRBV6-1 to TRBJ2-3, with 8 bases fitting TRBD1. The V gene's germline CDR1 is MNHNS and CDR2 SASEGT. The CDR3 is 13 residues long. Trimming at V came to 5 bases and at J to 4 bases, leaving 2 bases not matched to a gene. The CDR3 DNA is TGTGCCAGCAGTACGGACAGGGCAGATACGCAGTATTTT. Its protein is CASSTDRADTQYF.

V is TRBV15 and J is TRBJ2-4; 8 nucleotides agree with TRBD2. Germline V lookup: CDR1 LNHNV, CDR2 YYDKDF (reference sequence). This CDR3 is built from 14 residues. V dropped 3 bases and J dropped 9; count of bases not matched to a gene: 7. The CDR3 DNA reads TGTGCCACCAGCAGGGGACTAGTTTCGAGCATTCAGTACTTC. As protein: CATSRGLVSSIQYF.

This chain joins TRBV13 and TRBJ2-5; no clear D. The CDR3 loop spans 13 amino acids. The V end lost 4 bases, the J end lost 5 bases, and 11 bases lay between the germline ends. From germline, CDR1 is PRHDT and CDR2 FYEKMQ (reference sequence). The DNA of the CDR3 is TGTGCCAGCAGCTCGGACCCGAAGGAGACCCAGTACTTC. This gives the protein CASSSDPKETQYF.

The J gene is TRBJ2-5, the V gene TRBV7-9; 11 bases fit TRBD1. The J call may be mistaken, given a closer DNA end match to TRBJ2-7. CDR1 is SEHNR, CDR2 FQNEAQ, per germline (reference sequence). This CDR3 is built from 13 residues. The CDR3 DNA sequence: TGTGCCAGCATAGGACAGGGGGCTGACGAGCAGTACTTC. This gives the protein CASIGQGADEQYF.

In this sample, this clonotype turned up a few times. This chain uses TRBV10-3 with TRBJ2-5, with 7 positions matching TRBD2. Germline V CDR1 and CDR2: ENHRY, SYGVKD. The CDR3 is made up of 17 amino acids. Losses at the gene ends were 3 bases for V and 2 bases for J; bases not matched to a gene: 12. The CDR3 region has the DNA TGTGCCATCAGTGAAACTCAGCGAGCGGGATTACAAGAGACCCAGTACTTC. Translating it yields CAISETQRAGLQETQYF.

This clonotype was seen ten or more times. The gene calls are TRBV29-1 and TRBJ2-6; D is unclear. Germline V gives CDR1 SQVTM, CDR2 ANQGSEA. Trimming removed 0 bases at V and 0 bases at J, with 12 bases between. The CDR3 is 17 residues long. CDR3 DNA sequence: TGCAGCGTTGAAGAGGGCAACGGGCTCTCTGGGGCCAACGTCCTGACTTTC. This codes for CSVEEGNGLSGANVLTF.

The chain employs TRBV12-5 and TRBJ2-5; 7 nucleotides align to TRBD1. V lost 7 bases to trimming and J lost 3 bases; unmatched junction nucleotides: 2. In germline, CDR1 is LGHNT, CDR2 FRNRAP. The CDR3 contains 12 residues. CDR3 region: CASVGTEETQYF. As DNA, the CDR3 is TGTGCTAGTGTCGGGACAGAAGAGACCCAGTACTTC.

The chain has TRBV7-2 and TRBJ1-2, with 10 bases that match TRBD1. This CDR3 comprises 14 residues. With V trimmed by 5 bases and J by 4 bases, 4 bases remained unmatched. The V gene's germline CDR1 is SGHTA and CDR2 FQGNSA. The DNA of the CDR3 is TGTGCCAGCAGCACCTGGACAGGGGGCTATGGCTACACCTTC. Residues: CASSTWTGGYGYTF.

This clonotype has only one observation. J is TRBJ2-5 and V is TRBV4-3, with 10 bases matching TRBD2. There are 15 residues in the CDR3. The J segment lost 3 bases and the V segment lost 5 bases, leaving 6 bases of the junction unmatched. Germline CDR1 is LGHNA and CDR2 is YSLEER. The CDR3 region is CASSSILAGEETQYF. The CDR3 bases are TGCGCCAGCAGCTCTATTCTAGCGGGGGAAGAGACCCAGTACTTC.

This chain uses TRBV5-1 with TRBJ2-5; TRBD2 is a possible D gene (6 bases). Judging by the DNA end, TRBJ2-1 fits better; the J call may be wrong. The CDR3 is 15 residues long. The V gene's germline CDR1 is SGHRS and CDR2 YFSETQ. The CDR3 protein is CASSYRELAPNEQFF. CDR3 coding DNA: TGCGCCAGCAGCTACCGGGAGTTAGCCCCGAATGAGCAGTTCTTC.

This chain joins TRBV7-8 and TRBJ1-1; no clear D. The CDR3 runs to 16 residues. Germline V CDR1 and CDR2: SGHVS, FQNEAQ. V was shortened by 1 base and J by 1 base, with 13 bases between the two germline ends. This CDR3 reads CASSLVREIPNTEAFF. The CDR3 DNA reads TGTGCCAGCAGCTTAGTCCGGGAGATTCCGAACACTGAAGCTTTCTTT.

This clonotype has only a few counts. The CDR3 loop reads CATSRGDSPSTDTQYF. CDR3 coding DNA: TGTGCCACCAGCCGCGGGGACAGTCCTAGCACAGATACGCAGTATTTT. The genes are TRBV15 and TRBJ2-3; maybe TRBD1 (7 bases). CDR3 length equals 16 residues. CDR1 LNHNV and CDR2 YYDKDF come from the germline V gene (reference sequence). Between the trimmed V and J ends, which lost 5 bases and 0 bases, there was a span of 15 bases.

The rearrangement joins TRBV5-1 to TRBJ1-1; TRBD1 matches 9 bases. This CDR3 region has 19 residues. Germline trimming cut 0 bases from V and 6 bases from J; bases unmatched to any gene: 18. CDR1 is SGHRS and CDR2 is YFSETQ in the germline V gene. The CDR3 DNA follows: TGCGCCAGCAGCTTGGCGGGACAGGGATCCTACGCCGGCGACCCTGAAGCTTTCTTT. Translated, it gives CASSLAGQGSYAGDPEAFF. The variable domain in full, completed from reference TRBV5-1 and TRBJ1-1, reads KAGVTQTPRYLIKTRGQQVTLSCSPISGHRSVSWYQQTPGQGLQFLFEYFSETQRNKGNFPGRFSGRQFSNSRSEMNVSTLELGDSALYLCASSLAGQGSYAGDPEAFFGQGTRLTVV.

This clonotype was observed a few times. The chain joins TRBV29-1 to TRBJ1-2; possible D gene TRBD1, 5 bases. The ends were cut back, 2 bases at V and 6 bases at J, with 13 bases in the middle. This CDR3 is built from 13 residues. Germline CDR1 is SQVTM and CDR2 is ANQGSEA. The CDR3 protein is CSVEPQGSDGYTF. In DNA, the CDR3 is TGCAGCGTTGAACCCCAGGGATCGGATGGCTACACCTTC. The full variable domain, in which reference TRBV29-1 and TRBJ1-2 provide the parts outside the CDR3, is SAVISQKPSRDICQRGTSLTIQCQVDSQVTMMFWYRQQPGQSLTLIATANQGSEATYESGFVIDKFPISRPNLTFSTLTVSNMSPEDSSIYLCSVEPQGSDGYTFGSGTRLTVV.

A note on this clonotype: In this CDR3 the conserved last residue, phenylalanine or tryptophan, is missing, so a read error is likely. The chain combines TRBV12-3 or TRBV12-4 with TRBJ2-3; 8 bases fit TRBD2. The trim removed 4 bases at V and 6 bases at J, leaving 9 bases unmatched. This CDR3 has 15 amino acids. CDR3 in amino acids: CASSSTSGPVDTQYL. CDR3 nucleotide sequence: TGTGCCAGCAGTTCAACTAGCGGCCCGGTCGATACGCAGTATCTT.

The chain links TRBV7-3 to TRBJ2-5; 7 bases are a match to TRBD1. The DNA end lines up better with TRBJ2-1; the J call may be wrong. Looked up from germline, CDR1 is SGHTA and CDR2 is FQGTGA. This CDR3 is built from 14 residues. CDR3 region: CASSAQGPLTEQFF. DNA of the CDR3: TGTGCCAGCAGCGCACAGGGGCCGCTCACTGAGCAGTTCTTC.

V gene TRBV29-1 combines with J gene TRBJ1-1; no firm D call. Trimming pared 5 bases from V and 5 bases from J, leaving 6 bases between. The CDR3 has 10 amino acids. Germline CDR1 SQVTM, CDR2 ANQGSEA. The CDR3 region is CSVKETEAFF. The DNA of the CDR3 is TGCAGCGTTAAGGAGACTGAAGCTTTCTTT.

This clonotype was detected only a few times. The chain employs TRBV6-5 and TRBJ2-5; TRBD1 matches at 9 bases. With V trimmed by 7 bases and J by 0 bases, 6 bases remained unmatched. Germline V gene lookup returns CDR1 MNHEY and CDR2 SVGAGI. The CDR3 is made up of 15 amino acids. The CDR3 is CASTRDREYQETQYF. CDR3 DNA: TGTGCCAGCACCCGGGACAGGGAGTACCAAGAGACCCAGTACTTC.

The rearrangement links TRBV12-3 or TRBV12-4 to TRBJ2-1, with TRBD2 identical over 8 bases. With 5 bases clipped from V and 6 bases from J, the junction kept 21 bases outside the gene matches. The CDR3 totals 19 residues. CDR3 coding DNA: TGTGCCAGCAGTAGGGGAAGCGGGAGAGCTAATCTTTTAGCCAATGAGCAGTTCTTC. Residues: CASSRGSGRANLLANEQFF.

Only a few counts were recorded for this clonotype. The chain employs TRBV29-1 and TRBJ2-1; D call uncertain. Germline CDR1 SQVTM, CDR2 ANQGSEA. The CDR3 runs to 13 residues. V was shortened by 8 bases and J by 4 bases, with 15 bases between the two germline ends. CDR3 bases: TGCAGCCTCCTACGCCCGCTATACAATGAGCAGTTCTTC. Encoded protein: CSLLRPLYNEQFF.